This TCR beta chain was documented in a study of siplizumab effects on memory and regulatory T cells. Study-wide results and caveats: Proliferating CD4+ or CD8+ clones, roughly 80-95% of them, lacked an assignable naive or memory phenotype.

This clone was counted a single time. As yet, its antigen is unknown. Sequenced by immunoSEQ multiplex PCR; TCRdb stores in-frame clones only, minus some. The repertoire has some 100,000 clones, approximately 93% of them found once; the top ten carry around 6.5%. The CDR3 extends over 16 amino acids. Trimming removed 0 bases at V and 1 base at J, with 9 bases between. Germline values: CDR1 MNHNY, CDR2 SVGAGI (reference sequence). The sequence was obtained from a human donor in good health. The specimen sequenced was CD8+ T cells sorted from blood. The chain carries TRBV6-6 and TRBJ2-2; a possible D gene is TRBD2 (5 bases). In DNA form, the CDR3 reads TGTGCCAGCAGTTACTCGATTGCGGGGAACACCGGGGAGCTGTTTTTT. Translating gives CASSYSIAGNTGELFF.